Listed here is a single TCR beta chain. The data stem from a study of shared clonotypes between healthy human individuals. The CDR3 length is 13 residues. The germline gives CDR1 SNHLY, CDR2 FYNNEI. Trimming took off 4 bases at V and 2 bases at J, with 8 bases between the two ends. Clones were read by immunoSEQ multiplex PCR, and TCRdb kept only the in-frame ones, dropping some. Here the sample spans 330,000 or so clones, roughly 70% being singletons. The chain joins TRBV2 to TRBJ1-2; D is undetermined. Sequenced: memory CD4+ T cells sorted from blood. As for subset: CD45RA-negative fraction. This clonotype originated in a young man in good health. CDR3 in DNA: TGTGCCAGCAGTGCGGGCGGAAACTATGGCTACACCTTC. This codes for CASSAGGNYGYTF.